Here is one T cell receptor (beta chain) with its context. The data belong to a study of blood T cell repertoires in COVID-19. Whole-study context: PBMCs, B-cell-depleted T cells, or T cells provided the cDNA or gDNA that made up the material.

CDR1 and CDR2 from the germline V gene are SGHTS and YDEGEE. CDR3 size: 15 residues. J gave up 2 bases and V 3 bases, and 7 bases lay outside the gene matches. Source study methods: Nucleated cell number was recorded as an estimate derived from reference gene primer amplification. The method was immunoSEQ multiplex PCR; TCRdb's version includes in-frame clones alone and lacks a portion of them. The V and J calls and the clone size are those of that table, but D and trimming were determined from the DNA. The sample carries around 310,000 clones, about 90% recorded once. Participant-given clinical history determined each cohort assignment. Recovery meant two consecutive negative NP/OP PCR tests, professional clearance, or resolved symptoms.

Sample: PBMCs or T cells enriched from blood (not recorded which). V is TRBV5-8 and J is TRBJ1-2; TRBD1 matches 7 bases. This clonotype was obtained from a woman aged 25 to 39 who had recovered from COVID-19. The CDR3 nucleotides are TGTGCCAGCAGCTCGCGGACAGGCCAAAACTATGGCTACACCTTC. Amino acid sequence: CASSSRTGQNYGYTF. Full variable domain (rest looked up from reference TRBV5-8 and TRBJ1-2): EAGVTQSPTHLIKTRGQQATLRCSPISGHTSVYWYQQALGLGLQFLLWYDEGEERNRGNFPPRFSGRQFPNYSSELNVNALELEDSALYLCASSSRTGQNYGYTFGSGTRLTVV.